A selection of T cell receptor beta chains follows, all from one sample in a study of T cell responses to AZD1222 COVID-19 vaccine. TCRdb keeps only in-frame clones here, not all; method: immunoSEQ multiplex PCR. The sample has 100,000 to 150,000 clones, more than 70% seen once; the top ten hold over 9.5%. Sequenced material: peripheral blood, taken on day 0 of AZD1222 vaccination. All receptors derive from an adult in good health. The CDR3 runs from the conserved cysteine through the conserved F or W. The D gene is left open where the match is weak. Size tells how often a clone was seen (once, few, many) or the class of an expanded clone, and some rows leave it out.

d_call clone_size cdr3_length j_call v_call cdr3_aa cdr3_nt
TRBD1 . 16 TRBJ1-2 TRBV7-8 CASSLVLETGLGGYTF TGTGCCAGCAGCTTAGTTCTCGAGACAGGGCTAGGGGGCTACACCTTC
. . 14 TRBJ1-6 TRBV30 CAVTAGVTGSPLHF TGTGCCGTAACGGCCGGGGTAACTGGCTCACCCCTCCACTTT
. . 13 TRBJ2-7 TRBV19 CASSMGGDYEQYF TGTGCCAGTAGTATGGGCGGGGACTACGAGCAGTACTTC
. . 16 TRBJ1-6 TRBV27 CASSLTPGGLSSPLHF TGTGCCAGCAGTTTAACGCCTGGGGGACTAAGTTCACCCCTCCACTTT
. once 14 TRBJ1-5 TRBV21-1 CASSKVSGGEPQHF TGTGCCAGCAGCAAAGTTTCAGGCGGGGAGCCCCAGCATTTT
. once 13 TRBJ2-2 TRBV5-4 CASSLAAPGELFF TGTGCCAGCAGCTTGGCAGCCCCCGGGGAGCTGTTTTTT
TRBD1 . 14 TRBJ2-5 TRBV3-1/TRBV3-2 CASSLQGAQETQYF TGTGCCAGCAGCCTCCAGGGGGCGCAAGAGACCCAGTACTTC
. . 14 TRBJ1-2 TRBV28 CATRTRDRYNGYTF TGTGCCACCCGAACTCGGGACCGCTACAATGGCTACACCTTC
TRBD2 . 14 TRBJ2-3 TRBV2 CASMKREGPDTQYF TGTGCCAGCATGAAGCGGGAGGGGCCAGATACGCAGTATTTT
TRBD1 once 15 TRBJ1-4 TRBV5-1 CASSLERQGPEKLFF TGCGCCAGCAGCTTGGAAAGACAGGGCCCGGAAAAACTGTTTTTT
. . 17 TRBJ2-5 TRBV3-1/TRBV3-2 CASSQGGLAGTRETQYF TGTGCCAGCAGCCAAGGGGGGCTGGCGGGGACAAGAGAGACCCAGTACTTC
. . 10 TRBJ1-1 TRBV29-1 CSVGHLEAFF TGCAGCGTTGGGCATCTTGAAGCTTTCTTT
. . 16 TRBJ2-1 TRBV4-3 CASSQETGRPNNEQFF TGCGCCAGCAGCCAAGAGACAGGGAGGCCGAACAATGAGCAGTTCTTC
. . 16 TRBJ2-2 TRBV7-3 CASSLGQSGYTGELFF TGTGCCAGCAGCTTAGGACAGAGCGGCTACACCGGGGAGCTGTTTTTT
. . 17 TRBJ1-2 TRBV18 CASSPSLSPGERGGYTF TGTGCCAGCTCACCATCTCTCTCCCCTGGGGAGCGGGGTGGCTACACCTTC
. . 11 TRBJ1-2 TRBV20-1 CSAEGDYGYTF TGCAGTGCGGAAGGGGACTATGGCTACACCTTC
. . 13 TRBJ2-3 TRBV7-9 CASSSPYHDTQYF TGTGCCAGCAGCTCCCCCTACCACGATACGCAGTATTTT
. . 13 TRBJ1-1 TRBV4-2 CASSQDGRTEAFF TGTGCCAGCAGCCAAGATGGGAGGACTGAAGCTTTCTTT
. few 17 TRBJ1-4 TRBV10-3 CAISEKLSITTNEKLFF TGTGCCATCAGTGAGAAGTTAAGCATCACAACTAATGAAAAACTGTTTTTT
. . 13 TRBJ2-3 TRBV28 CASSSQGPGGSGF TGTGCCAGCAGTTCACAGGGGCCGGGCGGGAGCGGTTTT
. few 14 TRBJ1-5 TRBV3-1/TRBV3-2 CASSQAGSNQPQHF TGTGCCAGCAGCCAAGCAGGGTCCAATCAGCCCCAGCATTTT
TRBD1 . 17 TRBJ1-3 TRBV19 CASSILAQGARGNTIYF TGTGCCAGTAGTATACTTGCACAGGGGGCACGTGGAAACACCATATATTTT
TRBD1 . 13 TRBJ1-1 TRBV6-1 CASSDRGRTEAFF TGTGCCAGCAGTGACAGGGGGAGGACTGAAGCTTTCTTT
TRBD2 once 16 TRBJ2-3 TRBV7-2 CASSRLAGGPGDTQYF TGTGCCAGCAGCAGACTAGCGGGAGGTCCAGGAGATACGCAGTATTTT
. . 15 TRBJ1-4 TRBV5-1 CASSLVGVANEKLFF TGCGCCAGCAGCTTGGTAGGGGTAGCTAATGAAAAACTGTTTTTT
TRBD2 . 15 TRBJ2-3 TRBV7-9 CASGTSGAPLHPQYF TGTGCCAGCGGTACGAGCGGGGCTCCCCTGCACCCGCAGTATTTT
. . 15 TRBJ1-5 TRBV6-5 CASSYNGESNQPQHF TGTGCCAGCAGTTACAATGGGGAGAGCAATCAGCCCCAGCATTTT
TRBD1 . 17 TRBJ1-6 TRBV3-1/TRBV3-2 CASSQDRGWSYNSPLHF TGTGCCAGCAGCCAAGACAGGGGGTGGTCCTATAATTCACCCCTCCACTTT
. . 17 TRBJ2-6 TRBV18 CASSPRVELSGANVLTF TGTGCCAGCTCGCCCAGGGTCGAGCTTTCTGGGGCCAACGTCCTGACTTTC
. . 15 TRBJ2-2 TRBV7-3 CASSLAGPSTGELFF TGTGCCAGCAGCTTAGCGGGGCCCAGCACCGGGGAGCTGTTTTTT
TRBD2 . 13 TRBJ2-2 TRBV3-1/TRBV3-2 CASLAGGTGELFF TGTGCCAGCCTAGCGGGAGGCACCGGGGAGCTGTTTTTT
TRBD1 . 13 TRBJ1-4 TRBV7-9 CASSPGTAEKLFF TGTGCCAGCAGCCCGGGGACAGCTGAAAAACTGTTTTTT
TRBD1 . 16 TRBJ2-3 TRBV5-6 CASSLGIGQGVTTQYF TGTGCCAGCAGCTTGGGGATCGGACAGGGGGTTACTACGCAGTATTTT
TRBD1 . 14 TRBJ2-7 TRBV4-3 CASSQDRAFGEQYF TGCGCCAGCAGCCAGGACAGGGCTTTCGGGGAGCAGTACTTC
. . 16 TRBJ1-4 TRBV6-5 CASSYSPPGYGTILFF TGTGCCAGCAGTTACTCGCCCCCCGGATACGGAACCATACTGTTTTTT
. . 19 TRBJ2-7 TRBV5-1 CASSSFGTGGRTFSYEQYF TGCGCCAGCAGCTCATTCGGGACGGGCGGACGAACGTTCTCCTACGAGCAGTACTTC
. . 11 TRBJ2-7 TRBV12-3/TRBV12-4 CASRGVEVKYF TGTGCCAGCAGGGGGGTGGAGGTCAAGTACTTC
. . 14 TRBJ2-2 TRBV5-1 CASSRTELYGELFF TGCGCCAGCAGCCGGACGGAGCTTTACGGGGAGCTGTTTTTT
TRBD2 . 15 TRBJ2-2 TRBV20-1 CSASSGRESYGELFF TGCAGTGCTAGTAGCGGGAGGGAGAGTTACGGGGAGCTGTTTTTT
. . 15 TRBJ2-7 TRBV5-5 CASSLAGRAAYEQYF TGTGCCAGCAGCTTGGCGGGACGGGCCGCCTACGAGCAGTACTTC
. . 15 TRBJ2-7 TRBV5-6 CASSLAWGSSYEQYF TGTGCCAGCAGCTTGGCATGGGGGAGCTCCTACGAGCAGTACTTC
. . 11 TRBJ1-2 TRBV29-1 CSVLVGTGYTF TGCAGCGTTCTGGTTGGGACCGGCTACACCTTC
. once 11 TRBJ1-2 TRBV19 CASRWVYGYTF TGTGCCAGCCGGTGGGTCTATGGCTACACCTTC
TRBD1 . 15 TRBJ1-1 TRBV5-8 CASSFGGGAYTEAFF TGTGCCAGCAGCTTCGGAGGGGGCGCTTACACTGAAGCTTTCTTT
TRBD1 . 16 TRBJ2-5 TRBV27 CASRLWAQGSTETQYF TGTGCCAGCAGACTATGGGCACAGGGGAGTACAGAGACCCAGTACTTC
. . 14 TRBJ1-3 TRBV3-1/TRBV3-2 CASSQRGSGNTIYF TGTGCCAGCAGCCAGAGGGGATCTGGAAACACCATATATTTT
. few 17 TRBJ1-5 TRBV11-2 CASSAGLQGWGNQPQHF TGTGCCAGCAGCGCCGGCCTACAGGGATGGGGCAATCAGCCCCAGCATTTT
TRBD2 few 17 TRBJ2-4 TRBV6-2/TRBV6-3 CASSYPGLAGGPYIQYF TGTGCCAGCAGTTACCCGGGACTAGCGGGAGGGCCCTACATTCAGTACTTC